Shown below are 4 T cell receptor beta chains from a single sample sequenced in a study of cytotoxic CD8 clonotypes in ibrutinib-treated CLL. The assay was immunoSEQ multiplex PCR, and TCRdb's table has in-frame clones only and misses some. In the table there are more than 110,000 clones, around 93% of which are singletons. The sequencing here drew on PBMCs, taken after 12 months of ibrutinib treatment. Every receptor here comes from a human donor with chronic lymphocytic leukemia.

The rearrangement uses TRBV5-1 and TRBJ1-4; maybe TRBD1 (5 bases). V lost 0 bases to trimming and J lost 13 bases, with 19 bases between them. Looked up from germline, CDR1 is SGHRS and CDR2 is YFSETQ. The length of the CDR3 is 15 residues. CDR3 in amino acids: CASSLGGADPVGLFF. As DNA, the CDR3 is TGCGCCAGCAGCTTGGGAGGGGCCGATCCTGTCGGACTGTTTTTT. Using reference TRBV5-1 and TRBJ1-4 for the parts outside the CDR3, the full variable domain is KAGVTQTPRYLIKTRGQQVTLSCSPISGHRSVSWYQQTPGQGLQFLFEYFSETQRNKGNFPGRFSGRQFSNSRSEMNVSTLELGDSALYLCASSLGGADPVGLFFGSGTQLSVL.

V and J are TRBV4-1 and TRBJ2-7; D is uncertain. The ends were cut back, 1 base at V and 4 bases at J, with 8 bases in the middle. Germline V CDR1 and CDR2: MGHRA, YSYEKL. This CDR3 has 13 amino acids. This chain's CDR3 is CASSQGTNYEQYF. The CDR3 DNA is TGCGCCAGCAGCCAAGGTACGAATTACGAGCAGTACTTC.

This clone came up once. The chain recombines TRBV5-6 with TRBJ1-4; a weak D match, TRBD1 (5 bases). This CDR3 is built from 15 residues. Germline V gene lookup returns CDR1 SGHDT and CDR2 YYEEEE. V lost 5 bases, J lost 0 bases, and 11 bases lay in between. CDR3 in DNA: TGTGCCAGCAGGAGAACAGGTGCAACTAATGAAAAACTGTTTTTT. It specifies CASRRTGATNEKLFF.

The genes are TRBV4-3 and TRBJ1-3; D ambiguous. CDR1 is LGHNA, CDR2 YSLEER, per germline. V lost 0 bases, J lost 0 bases, and 12 bases lay in between. CDR3 size: 17 residues. In DNA form, the CDR3 reads TGCGCCAGCAGCCAAGATATTGGCACTACCTCTGGAAACACCATATATTTT. This translates into CASSQDIGTTSGNTIYF.